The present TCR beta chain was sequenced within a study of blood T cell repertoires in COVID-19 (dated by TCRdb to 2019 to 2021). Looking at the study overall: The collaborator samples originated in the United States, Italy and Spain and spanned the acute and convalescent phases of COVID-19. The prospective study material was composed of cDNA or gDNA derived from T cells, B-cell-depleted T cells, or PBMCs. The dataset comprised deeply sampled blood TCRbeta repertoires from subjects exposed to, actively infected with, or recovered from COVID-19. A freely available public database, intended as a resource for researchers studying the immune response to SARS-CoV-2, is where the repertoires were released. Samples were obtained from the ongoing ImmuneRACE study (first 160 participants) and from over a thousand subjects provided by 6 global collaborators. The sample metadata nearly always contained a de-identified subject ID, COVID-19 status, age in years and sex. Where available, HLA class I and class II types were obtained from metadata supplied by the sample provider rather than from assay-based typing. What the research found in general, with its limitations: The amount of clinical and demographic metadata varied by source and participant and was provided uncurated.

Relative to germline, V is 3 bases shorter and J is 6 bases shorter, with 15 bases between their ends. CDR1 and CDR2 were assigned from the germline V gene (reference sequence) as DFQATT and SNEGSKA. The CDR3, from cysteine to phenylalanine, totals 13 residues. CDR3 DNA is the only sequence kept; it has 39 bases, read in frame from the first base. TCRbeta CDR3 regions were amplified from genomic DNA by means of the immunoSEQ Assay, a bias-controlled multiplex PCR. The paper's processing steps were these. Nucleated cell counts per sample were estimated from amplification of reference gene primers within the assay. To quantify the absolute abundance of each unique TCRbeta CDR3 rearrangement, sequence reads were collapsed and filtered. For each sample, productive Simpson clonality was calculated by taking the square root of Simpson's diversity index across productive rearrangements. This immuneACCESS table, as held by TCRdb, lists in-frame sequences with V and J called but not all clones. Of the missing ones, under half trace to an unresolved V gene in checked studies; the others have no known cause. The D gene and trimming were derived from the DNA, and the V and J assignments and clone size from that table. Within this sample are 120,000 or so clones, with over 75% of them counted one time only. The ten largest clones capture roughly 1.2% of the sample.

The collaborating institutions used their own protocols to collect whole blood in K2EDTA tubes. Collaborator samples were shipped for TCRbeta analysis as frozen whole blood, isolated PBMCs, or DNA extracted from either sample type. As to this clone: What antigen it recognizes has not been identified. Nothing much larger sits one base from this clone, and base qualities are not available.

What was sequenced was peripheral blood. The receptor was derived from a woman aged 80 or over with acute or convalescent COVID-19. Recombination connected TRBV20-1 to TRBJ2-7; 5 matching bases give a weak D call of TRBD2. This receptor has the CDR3 CSASKAVYGEQYF. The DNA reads TGCAGTGCTAGTAAAGCGGTCTATGGCGAGCAGTACTTC.